The present entry profiles one T cell receptor beta chain with its context. The entry originates in a study of CD8+ T cells in alopecia areata. Indicated treatment: oral pan-JAK inhibitor, 5-10 mg twice daily. V lost 5 bases and J 7 bases, leaving 11 bases between the germline ends. This CDR3 comprises 13 residues. The V gene's germline CDR1 is MNHEY and CDR2 SMNVEV (reference sequence). Once RNA had been extracted, it was reverse transcribed into cDNA to act as the sequencing template. Produced via immunoSEQ multiplex PCR; TCRdb's table is partial and in-frame only. This sample has more than 110,000 clones, with 54% found just once.

The material was CD8+ T cells sorted from blood, obtained at week 4, from a patient treated with tofacitinib. This chain connects TRBV27 to TRBJ1-4; D is ambiguous. This receptor was identified in a human donor with alopecia areata. The CDR3 loop is CASSNKAREKLFF. The CDR3 coding sequence is TGTGCCAGCAGTAATAAAGCGCGTGAAAAACTGTTTTTT.